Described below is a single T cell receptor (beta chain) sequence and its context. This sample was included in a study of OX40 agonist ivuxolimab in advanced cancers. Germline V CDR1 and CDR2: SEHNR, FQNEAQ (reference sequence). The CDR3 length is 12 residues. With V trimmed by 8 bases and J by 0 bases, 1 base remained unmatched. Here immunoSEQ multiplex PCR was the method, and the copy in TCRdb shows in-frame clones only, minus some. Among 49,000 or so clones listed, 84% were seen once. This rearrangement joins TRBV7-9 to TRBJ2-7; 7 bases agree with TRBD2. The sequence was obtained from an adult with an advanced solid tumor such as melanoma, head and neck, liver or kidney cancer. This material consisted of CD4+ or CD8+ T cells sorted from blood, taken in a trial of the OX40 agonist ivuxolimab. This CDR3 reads CASASGSYEQYF. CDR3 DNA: TGTGCCAGCGCTAGCGGCTCCTACGAGCAGTACTTC.